The rows below give T cell receptor beta chains drawn from one sample of a study of OX40 agonist ivuxolimab in advanced cancers. TCRdb keeps only in-frame clones here, not all; method: immunoSEQ multiplex PCR. This sample yields about 88,000 clones, of which around nine tenths are seen a single time; around 1.5% belongs to the top ten. Sequenced here: CD4+ or CD8+ T cells sorted from blood, sampled in a trial of the OX40 agonist ivuxolimab. The receptors were gathered from an adult with an advanced solid tumor such as melanoma, head and neck, liver or kidney cancer. CDR3s include the opening cysteine and the closing phenylalanine or tryptophan. D genes are given only for firm matches. Where a row states a size, it is once, few, many or the class of an expanded clone; other rows omit it.

cdr3_nt cdr3_aa clone_size d_call j_call v_call
TGTGCCAGCAGTGACACCGGGAAGGGGGAGAATCAGCCCCAGCATTTT CASSDTGKGENQPQHF NA NA TRBJ1-5 TRBV6-4
TGTGCCAGTAGTAGGGGACAGGGGGCGCCGGAAAAACTGTTTTTT CASSRGQGAPEKLFF NA TRBD1 TRBJ1-4 TRBV19
TGTGCCAGAACTTCGCCGGGCGGCGCGGGGGAGACCCAGTACTTC CARTSPGGAGETQYF NA NA TRBJ2-5 TRBV30
TGTGCCTGGAGCGCGCCTGGGGGGGGCTACACCTTC CAWSAPGGGYTF NA NA TRBJ1-2 TRBV30
TGTGCCAGCAGGGCCGGGGCAACGAACACTGAAGCTTTCTTT CASRAGATNTEAFF NA NA TRBJ1-1 TRBV5-4
TGTGCCAGCAGCTTAAACGAGGGAGAAAAACTGTTTTTT CASSLNEGEKLFF NA NA TRBJ1-4 TRBV11-3
TGCGCCAGCAGCTTCCCACAGGGGCGATCCGGGGAGCTGTTTTTT CASSFPQGRSGELFF NA TRBD1 TRBJ2-2 TRBV5-1
TGTGCCAGCAGTTCGGCGGGACCCTACGAGCAGTACTTC CASSSAGPYEQYF NA NA TRBJ2-7 TRBV27
TGTGCCAGCTCACCACCAGGAGCAGGGCCTTCTTCCTACGAGCAGTACTTC CASSPPGAGPSSYEQYF NA NA TRBJ2-7 TRBV18
TGTGCCAGCAGCTTAGATTGGGCAGGGACGGCCCTTGAGCAGTTCTTC CASSLDWAGTALEQFF NA NA TRBJ2-1 TRBV7-9
TGTGCCAGCAGCTTAGGAGGCTCCTACAATGAGCAGTTCTTC CASSLGGSYNEQFF NA NA TRBJ2-1 TRBV7-2
TGTGCCAGCAGCTCATTCGGGACAGGGGCGTACGAGCAGTACTTC CASSSFGTGAYEQYF NA TRBD1 TRBJ2-7 TRBV7-2
TGTGCCAGCAGCCCTAGGGAGGGACTGGTTTGGTACGAGCAGTACTTC CASSPREGLVWYEQYF NA TRBD2 TRBJ2-7 TRBV7-2
TGTGCCTGGAGTGTAAGGGGACAGGTCTATAATTCACCCCTCCACTTT CAWSVRGQVYNSPLHF NA TRBD1 TRBJ1-6 TRBV30
TGCACCACAGGGGTCGAGAACACCGGGGAGCTGTTTTTT CTTGVENTGELFF once TRBD1 TRBJ2-2 TRBV29-1
TGCGCCAGCAGCCCGGGACCGAGATCCTACGAGCAGTACTTC CASSPGPRSYEQYF NA NA TRBJ2-7 TRBV5-1
TGTGCCAGCAGCTTAACATCCGGGACTGGGGCCAACGTCCTGACTTTC CASSLTSGTGANVLTF NA NA TRBJ2-6 TRBV7-2
TGTGCCAGCAGTTTGACTAGCGGGAGAGAGACCCAGTACTTC CASSLTSGRETQYF NA TRBD2 TRBJ2-5 TRBV27
TGTGCCAGCAGGGGGGTGAGGGAGGCTTTCACAGATACGCAGTATTTT CASRGVREAFTDTQYF NA NA TRBJ2-3 TRBV27
TGTGCCATAGGCGGGACTAGCCAAGAGACCCAGTACTTC CAIGGTSQETQYF NA TRBD2 TRBJ2-5 TRBV19
TGCGCCAGCAGCTTAGACAGGGATGAGCAGTTCTTC CASSLDRDEQFF NA TRBD1 TRBJ2-1 TRBV5-1
TGTGCCAGCAGATCCGGACAGGAATACAATCAGCCCCAGCATTTT CASRSGQEYNQPQHF NA TRBD1 TRBJ1-5 TRBV6-5
TGCAGCGCGGGACAGGGGGCCGACTACGAGCAGTACTTC CSAGQGADYEQYF once TRBD1 TRBJ2-7 TRBV29-1
TGTGCCAGCTCAACTAGCACAGATACGCAGTATTTT CASSTSTDTQYF NA NA TRBJ2-3 TRBV18
TGTGCCAGCAGTGAAGGTCTAGCGGGCGGCCCGCAGTATTTT CASSEGLAGGPQYF NA TRBD2 TRBJ2-3 TRBV6-4
TGCGCCAGCAGGGACGGGATAGCGGGAGAAGAGACCCAGTACTTC CASRDGIAGEETQYF NA TRBD2 TRBJ2-5 TRBV5-1
TGTGCCAGTAGTATCCCCTCTGGGGCCAACGTCCTGACTTTC CASSIPSGANVLTF NA NA TRBJ2-6 TRBV19
TGTGCCAGCAGCCTAACGGGTGACGGGACAGGCCCATATGGCTACACCTTC CASSLTGDGTGPYGYTF NA TRBD1 TRBJ1-2 TRBV7-2
TGCGCCAGCAGCTTGGCGGACAGTAAGAATCAGCCCCAGCATTTT CASSLADSKNQPQHF NA NA TRBJ1-5 TRBV5-1
TGTGCCAGCTCATTTGGAGGGGGGCGCACAGATACGCAGTATTTT CASSFGGGRTDTQYF NA NA TRBJ2-3 TRBV11-2
TGTGCCAGCAGTTACATGGGCGAGCAGTACTTC CASSYMGEQYF NA NA TRBJ2-7 TRBV6-5
TGTGCCAGTAGTACGGACCAGACCTCCTACAATGAGCAGTTCTTC CASSTDQTSYNEQFF NA NA TRBJ2-1 TRBV19
TGTGCCAGCAGTGAAGGAGGTCAGCCTAATGAAAAACTGTTTTTT CASSEGGQPNEKLFF NA NA TRBJ1-4 TRBV6-1
TGCGCCAGCAGCTTGGAGGGCACCCAAAGCACAGATACGCAGTATTTT CASSLEGTQSTDTQYF NA NA TRBJ2-3 TRBV5-1
TGTGCCAGCAGCGCAGCCGGGACTGCAGGCGAGACCCAGTACTTC CASSAAGTAGETQYF once NA TRBJ2-5 TRBV7-2
TGTGCCAGCAGCGTAGGGTTCTCCGGGACAGGGACCACTGAAGCTTTCTTT CASSVGFSGTGTTEAFF NA TRBD1 TRBJ1-1 TRBV9
TGTGCCAGCAGCGTAGGAGGTCAGCGCTCTGGAAACACCATATATTTT CASSVGGQRSGNTIYF NA NA TRBJ1-3 TRBV9
TGTGCCAGCAGTTACCGGGACAGTGGCTATGGCTACACCTTC CASSYRDSGYGYTF NA TRBD1 TRBJ1-2 TRBV6-5
TGTGCCAGCAGCCTCGCCAATCTAGCGGGGGCCCCAGATACGCAGTATTTT CASSLANLAGAPDTQYF NA TRBD2 TRBJ2-3 TRBV2
TGTGCCAGTAGTTTACCGGGACAGGGGAGAGGTGGCTACACCTTC CASSLPGQGRGGYTF NA TRBD1 TRBJ1-2 TRBV19